This is a list of T cell receptor beta chains from one sample in a study of CD8 T cells in Susac syndrome. A single record per CDR3 protein comes from TCRdb applying MiXCR to the immunoSEQ multiplex PCR reads. The sample carries about 430,000 distinct CDR3 sequences, approximately 85% recorded once. Specimen: CD8+ T cells from PBMCs. The receptor set was obtained from a human donor with multiple sclerosis. Both conserved end residues are part of each CDR3. A D gene is named only where the DNA matches it firmly.

V gene: TRBV29-1; D gene: -; CDR3 length: 15; J gene: TRBJ1-1; CDR3 protein: CSVLPAIESNTEAFF
V gene: TRBV6-5; D gene: -; CDR3 length: 15; J gene: TRBJ2-2; CDR3 protein: CASSLGHFGAGELFF
V gene: TRBV11-1; D gene: TRBD1; CDR3 length: 14; J gene: TRBJ1-6; CDR3 protein: CASRPGQGGSPLHF
V gene: TRBV6-5; D gene: TRBD2; CDR3 length: 15; J gene: TRBJ2-5; CDR3 protein: CASSWTSGTRETQYF
V gene: TRBV7-8; D gene: TRBD2; CDR3 length: 16; J gene: TRBJ2-7; CDR3 protein: CASSSTRGLAGGEQYF
V gene: TRBV29-1; D gene: TRBD2; CDR3 length: 15; J gene: TRBJ2-1; CDR3 protein: CSVVFWEGHVNEQFF
V gene: TRBV11-2; D gene: TRBD1; CDR3 length: 16; J gene: TRBJ1-1; CDR3 protein: CASSLWDRGSSTEAFF
V gene: TRBV4-1; D gene: -; CDR3 length: 15; J gene: TRBJ1-5; CDR3 protein: CASSLWTGTDQPQHF
V gene: TRBV27; D gene: -; CDR3 length: 13; J gene: TRBJ2-5; CDR3 protein: CASSPAGDETQYF
V gene: TRBV5-5; D gene: TRBD1; CDR3 length: 13; J gene: TRBJ1-4; CDR3 protein: CASRLQGGEKLFF
V gene: TRBV13; D gene: TRBD2; CDR3 length: 15; J gene: TRBJ2-1; CDR3 protein: CASSFSGNRYNEQFF
V gene: TRBV12-3/TRBV12-4; D gene: -; CDR3 length: 15; J gene: TRBJ1-5; CDR3 protein: CASTPDPYSNQPQHF
V gene: TRBV7-8; D gene: -; CDR3 length: 15; J gene: TRBJ2-7; CDR3 protein: CASSPEGTASYEQYF
V gene: TRBV5-4; D gene: -; CDR3 length: 15; J gene: TRBJ2-5; CDR3 protein: CASSLGPDLQETQYF
V gene: TRBV27; D gene: -; CDR3 length: 17; J gene: TRBJ1-2; CDR3 protein: CASSLTGQGRVGYGYTF
V gene: TRBV7-3; D gene: TRBD2; CDR3 length: 17; J gene: TRBJ2-3; CDR3 protein: CASSLTSSGGYADTQYF
V gene: TRBV5-1; D gene: -; CDR3 length: 14; J gene: TRBJ1-1; CDR3 protein: CASSLMAAFTEVFF
V gene: TRBV5-1; D gene: TRBD1; CDR3 length: 16; J gene: TRBJ2-7; CDR3 protein: CASSGTLGQGVYEQYF
V gene: TRBV27; D gene: -; CDR3 length: 14; J gene: TRBJ1-5; CDR3 protein: CASSFLAGNQPQHF
V gene: TRBV14; D gene: TRBD1; CDR3 length: 16; J gene: TRBJ1-1; CDR3 protein: CASSQILRGMNTEAFF
V gene: TRBV28; D gene: -; CDR3 length: 16; J gene: TRBJ2-7; CDR3 protein: CASSVTTYREFGEQYF
V gene: TRBV27; D gene: TRBD1; CDR3 length: 16; J gene: TRBJ2-7; CDR3 protein: CASTYYNDRGTYEQYF
V gene: TRBV14; D gene: -; CDR3 length: 16; J gene: TRBJ2-3; CDR3 protein: CASSHLGTTFTDTQYF
V gene: TRBV19; D gene: TRBD2; CDR3 length: 15; J gene: TRBJ2-1; CDR3 protein: CASSIGPSGNNEQFF
V gene: TRBV29-1; D gene: -; CDR3 length: 13; J gene: TRBJ2-1; CDR3 protein: CSVGGVSYNEQFF
V gene: TRBV5-1; D gene: -; CDR3 length: 15; J gene: TRBJ1-5; CDR3 protein: CASSLDSGADQPQHF
V gene: TRBV5-1; D gene: TRBD1; CDR3 length: 15; J gene: TRBJ2-7; CDR3 protein: CASSLRTGRFHEQYF
V gene: TRBV15; D gene: -; CDR3 length: 14; J gene: TRBJ1-1; CDR3 protein: CATSSVSVGTEAFF
V gene: TRBV11-2; D gene: -; CDR3 length: 14; J gene: TRBJ2-5; CDR3 protein: CASSFYASQETQYF
V gene: TRBV30; D gene: TRBD1; CDR3 length: 13; J gene: TRBJ2-2; CDR3 protein: CACWDRDTGELFF
V gene: TRBV5-5; D gene: TRBD1; CDR3 length: 15; J gene: TRBJ2-7; CDR3 protein: CASSGGQGAIYEQYF
V gene: TRBV27; D gene: -; CDR3 length: 14; J gene: TRBJ1-1; CDR3 protein: CASSFGTLNTEAFF
V gene: TRBV5-8; D gene: TRBD1; CDR3 length: 16; J gene: TRBJ1-5; CDR3 protein: CASSLRAGGHDQPQHF
V gene: TRBV10-2; D gene: -; CDR3 length: 11; J gene: TRBJ1-1; CDR3 protein: CASSESGEAFF